This T cell receptor beta chain was captured in a study of T cells in localized non-small cell lung cancer. Overall study results and limits: The highest T cell clonality was in uninvolved adjacent lung, above tumor.

Germline V gene sequence: CDR1 MNHEY, CDR2 SMNVEV (reference sequence). CDR3 length equals 14 residues. With 3 bases removed from V and 5 bases from J, the gap between germline ends came to 13 bases. Clones were sequenced by immunoSEQ multiplex PCR, and TCRdb holds only the in-frame ones, with some missing. Found here are about 82,000 clones, about three quarters of them singletons; the top ten hold roughly a fifth. This clone showed up just a few times. Its antigen is unidentified. Sequencing used PBMCs, obtained before any cancer treatment. This sequence originates from a man aged 40 to 70 with stage II squamous cell lung carcinoma. The chain combines TRBV27 with TRBJ1-1; D gene unclear. The CDR3 coding sequence is TGTGCCAGCAGTTTCCAGGACCGAGGGACTGAAGCTTTCTTT. Translation gives CASSFQDRGTEAFF.